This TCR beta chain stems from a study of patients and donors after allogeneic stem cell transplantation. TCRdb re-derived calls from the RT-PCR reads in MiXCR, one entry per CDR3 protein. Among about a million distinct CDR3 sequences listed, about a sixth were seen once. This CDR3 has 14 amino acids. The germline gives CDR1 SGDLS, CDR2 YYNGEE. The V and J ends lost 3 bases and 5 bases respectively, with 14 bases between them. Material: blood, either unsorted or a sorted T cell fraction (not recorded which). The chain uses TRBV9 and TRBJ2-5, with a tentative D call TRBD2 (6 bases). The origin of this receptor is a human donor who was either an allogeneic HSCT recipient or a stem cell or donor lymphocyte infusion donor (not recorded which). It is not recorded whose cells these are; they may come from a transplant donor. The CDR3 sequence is CASSAGDLEETQYF. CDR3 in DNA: TGTGCCAGCAGCGCGGGGGACCTAGAGGAGACCCAGTACTTC.